The sequence of this TCR beta chain was determined in a study of cytomegalovirus exposure and HLA in healthy donors. Amplification used 60 Vbeta primers and 13 Jbeta primers. Clones were sequenced by immunoSEQ multiplex PCR, and TCRdb holds only the in-frame ones, with some missing. The sample consists of almost 200,000 clones, over 75% of them appearing once. The junction had 4 bases not matched to a gene; V was cut back by 3 bases and J by 4 bases. Germline V gives CDR1 MNHNS, CDR2 SASEGT. The CDR3 has 15 residues. V usage is TRBV6-1 and J usage is TRBJ2-3; 10 bases match TRBD2. What was sequenced was PBMCs. This receptor was identified in a woman aged 45-59 years in good health and CMV-seronegative. The CDR3 loop is CASSDGLAGADTQYF. The CDR3 bases are TGTGCCAGCAGTGACGGGCTAGCGGGAGCAGATACGCAGTATTTT.